The rows below give T cell receptor beta chains drawn from one sample of a study of beta chain features in type 1 diabetes. Clones were read by immunoSEQ multiplex PCR, and TCRdb kept only the in-frame ones, dropping some. In the table there are about 140,000 clones, approximately 10% of which are singletons. Sequencing was performed on central memory CD4+ T cells from blood. Receptors were obtained from a woman in her thirties or forties in good health. Both conserved end residues are part of each CDR3. The D gene is left open where the match is weak. Part of the rows lack a size; the others show once, few, many or a class for expanded clones.

J gene: TRBJ2-3; V gene: TRBV6-5; D gene: .; clone size: .; CDR3 DNA: TGTGCCAGCAGTTACCGACAGCCGGAGTTGGGAGATACGCAGTATTTT; CDR3 protein: CASSYRQPELGDTQYF
J gene: TRBJ1-3; V gene: TRBV5-1; D gene: TRBD1; clone size: .; CDR3 DNA: TGCGCCAGCAGCCCCGTACAGGGGGCTGGAAACACCATATATTTT; CDR3 protein: CASSPVQGAGNTIYF
J gene: TRBJ1-5; V gene: TRBV19; D gene: TRBD1; clone size: few; CDR3 DNA: TGTGCCAGTAGAAGACAGGGAGATCAGCCCCAGCATTTT; CDR3 protein: CASRRQGDQPQHF
J gene: TRBJ1-2; V gene: TRBV6-5; D gene: TRBD1; clone size: few; CDR3 DNA: TGTGCCAGCACCGGGACAGGGGCCGTGCCCTATGGCTACACCTTC; CDR3 protein: CASTGTGAVPYGYTF
J gene: TRBJ1-6; V gene: TRBV6-5; D gene: .; clone size: .; CDR3 DNA: TGTGCCAGCACCCTGGAGCGGTGGAATTCACCCCTCCACTTT; CDR3 protein: CASTLERWNSPLHF
J gene: TRBJ1-2; V gene: TRBV7-9; D gene: .; clone size: .; CDR3 DNA: TGTGCCAGCGATGGGGGGGCTTCTGGCTACACCTTC; CDR3 protein: CASDGGASGYTF
J gene: TRBJ1-2; V gene: TRBV7-8; D gene: TRBD1; clone size: few; CDR3 DNA: TGTGCCAGCATGTCCCCGGACAGGGACTATGGCTACACCTTC; CDR3 protein: CASMSPDRDYGYTF
J gene: TRBJ1-1; V gene: TRBV5-4; D gene: TRBD1; clone size: few; CDR3 DNA: TGTGCCAGCAGCCCAGGGGGCTCGAACACTGAAGCTTTCTTT; CDR3 protein: CASSPGGSNTEAFF
J gene: TRBJ2-7; V gene: TRBV7-2; D gene: TRBD1; clone size: few; CDR3 DNA: TGTGCCAGCAGCTTCGGACAGGGCAGGTACGAGCAGTACTTC; CDR3 protein: CASSFGQGRYEQYF
J gene: TRBJ1-2; V gene: TRBV5-4; D gene: TRBD1; clone size: .; CDR3 DNA: TGTGCCAGCAGCGGGACAGGGAAAGGCTACACCTTC; CDR3 protein: CASSGTGKGYTF
J gene: TRBJ2-1; V gene: TRBV5-1; D gene: .; clone size: .; CDR3 DNA: TGCGCCAGCAGCTTGAGAGAGAACTACAATGAGCAGTTCTTC; CDR3 protein: CASSLRENYNEQFF
J gene: TRBJ2-2; V gene: TRBV7-9; D gene: TRBD1; clone size: .; CDR3 DNA: TGTGCCAGCAGCTCCGGGACAGCTAACACCGGGGAGCTGTTTTTT; CDR3 protein: CASSSGTANTGELFF
J gene: TRBJ2-7; V gene: TRBV6-1; D gene: .; clone size: .; CDR3 DNA: TGTGCCAGCAGTGAAATCGGGGAGCAGTACTTC; CDR3 protein: CASSEIGEQYF
J gene: TRBJ2-2; V gene: TRBV7-2; D gene: .; clone size: few; CDR3 DNA: TGTGCCAGCAGCCAGGGCATCGGGGAGCTGTTTTTT; CDR3 protein: CASSQGIGELFF
J gene: TRBJ1-1; V gene: TRBV19; D gene: TRBD1; clone size: few; CDR3 DNA: TGTGCCAGTAGTATGGACAGGGGGTACGCTGAAGCTTTCTTT; CDR3 protein: CASSMDRGYAEAFF
J gene: TRBJ1-1; V gene: TRBV10-3; D gene: .; clone size: .; CDR3 DNA: TGTGCCATCAGCCTACTACAGGGTGACACTGAAGCTTTCTTT; CDR3 protein: CAISLLQGDTEAFF
J gene: TRBJ2-7; V gene: TRBV7-2; D gene: TRBD1; clone size: .; CDR3 DNA: TGTGCCAGCAGCTTGGACAGGGTGCAGTACTTC; CDR3 protein: CASSLDRVQYF
J gene: TRBJ1-2; V gene: TRBV7-2; D gene: .; clone size: few; CDR3 DNA: TGTGCCAGCAGCTTAAATGGCCGCGCAGGTGGCTACACCTTC; CDR3 protein: CASSLNGRAGGYTF
J gene: TRBJ1-1; V gene: TRBV7-8; D gene: .; clone size: few; CDR3 DNA: TGTGCCAGCAGCATAGGGCTGGGGGCAGAGGGAAACACTGAAGCTTTCTTT; CDR3 protein: CASSIGLGAEGNTEAFF
J gene: TRBJ1-1; V gene: TRBV7-9; D gene: TRBD1; clone size: .; CDR3 DNA: TGTGCCAGCAGCGGACCGGGACAGGGATCGGTTGAAGCTTTCTTT; CDR3 protein: CASSGPGQGSVEAFF
J gene: TRBJ2-1; V gene: TRBV19; D gene: TRBD2; clone size: many; CDR3 DNA: TGTGCCAGTAGTACCCGGGGGGGCTCCTACAATGAGCAGTTCTTC; CDR3 protein: CASSTRGGSYNEQFF
J gene: TRBJ1-2; V gene: TRBV18; D gene: TRBD1; clone size: few; CDR3 DNA: TGTGCCAGCTCACCACTCATCGACAGGGTCAAGGACTATGGCTACACCTTC; CDR3 protein: CASSPLIDRVKDYGYTF
J gene: TRBJ1-2; V gene: TRBV7-9; D gene: TRBD1; clone size: many; CDR3 DNA: TGTGCCAGCAGCCCCCGACAGGGGAACTATGGCTACACCTTC; CDR3 protein: CASSPRQGNYGYTF
J gene: TRBJ1-5; V gene: TRBV19; D gene: .; clone size: few; CDR3 DNA: TGTGCCACTGGGGTCGGGGAAAGTAGCAATCAGCCCCAGCATTTT; CDR3 protein: CATGVGESSNQPQHF
J gene: TRBJ1-5; V gene: TRBV10-3; D gene: .; clone size: few; CDR3 DNA: TGTGCCATCAGTGCGGGGACTGGTAGCAATCAGCCCCAGCATTTT; CDR3 protein: CAISAGTGSNQPQHF
J gene: TRBJ2-1; V gene: TRBV5-4; D gene: .; clone size: few; CDR3 DNA: TGTGCCAGCAGCTTGAAGGCGGGGAGCAATGAGCAGTTCTTC; CDR3 protein: CASSLKAGSNEQFF
J gene: TRBJ1-2; V gene: TRBV4-1; D gene: TRBD1; clone size: many; CDR3 DNA: TGCGCCAGCAGCCAAGAATGGTCGGGGACAGGCGTTTCCTACACCTTC; CDR3 protein: CASSQEWSGTGVSYTF